This paragraph covers one T cell receptor (beta chain) sequence. The antigen remains undetermined. The data stem from a study of T-cell reconstitution after alpha-beta-depleted transplantation in children. Researchers prepared the TCRbeta library using unique molecular identifiers, the study reports. Via MiXCR, TCRdb re-called the PCR reads, giving one row per CDR3 protein. This table has about 980,000 distinct CDR3 sequences, 25% to 30% appearing once. Study-wide results and limits: Approximately two months post-transplant, alpha-beta T cells reportedly originated from several hundred expanded graft clones. The study traced high day-60 TCRbeta diversity in some patients to surviving recipient T cells and thymic progenitors. T-cell counts and diversity at one year following transplant were attributed mainly to newly produced T cells.

This CDR3 has 14 amino acids. CDR1 ENHRY and CDR2 SYGVKD come from the germline V gene. The V segment lost 6 bases and the J segment 6 bases; nucleotides outside the gene matches: 6. This clonotype was sampled from a boy in the first two years of life who had a stem cell transplant for SCID, so the T cells may come from the graft donor. The sequences come from PBMCs, mostly from graft donor cells, collected 360 days after TCRalphabeta/CD19-depleted stem cell transplant. The V and J genes are TRBV10-3 and TRBJ2-1; 9 bases are a match to TRBD1. CDR3 coding DNA: TGTGCCATCAGCCCGGGACAGGGATTCAATGAGCAGTTCTTC. Its protein is CAISPGQGFNEQFF.